This entry lists 29 T cell receptor beta chains sequenced from one sample in a study of early T cells in non-severe SARS-CoV-2 infection. A single record per CDR3 protein comes from TCRdb applying MiXCR to the 5' RACE reads. Altogether about 84,000 distinct CDR3 sequences are present, around 10% being singletons, with the ten largest covering under 3%. Sequenced sample: whole blood. These receptors were collected from an adult who was a healthcare worker with PCR-confirmed SARS-CoV-2 infection or an uninfected control (not recorded which).

A few counts support this clonotype. The chain combines TRBV29-1 with TRBJ1-3; 9 bases are shared with TRBD1. The CDR3 has 13 amino acids. Germline values: CDR1 SQVTM, CDR2 ANQGSEA. The J segment lost 1 base and the V segment lost 6 bases, leaving 1 base of the junction unmatched. The CDR3 DNA sequence: TGCAGCGTGACAGGGGGGTCTGGAAACACCATATATTTT. It yields the protein CSVTGGSGNTIYF.

The chain carries TRBV7-2 and TRBJ2-5; D remains ambiguous. Germline V gene sequence: CDR1 SGHTA, CDR2 FQGNSA. V was trimmed by 3 bases and J by 5 bases, leaving 22 bases between them. The CDR3 is made up of 17 amino acids. CDR3 sequence: CASSFMGHMPPGETQYF. CDR3 in DNA: TGTGCCAGCAGCTTCATGGGTCATATGCCCCCCGGGGAGACCCAGTACTTC.

J is TRBJ2-1 and V is TRBV6-2 or TRBV6-3; D may be TRBD1 (5 bases). CDR1 and CDR2 (germline): MNHEY, SVGEGT. Trimming pared 0 bases from V and 4 bases from J, leaving 16 bases between. This CDR3 comprises 17 residues. The CDR3 spells CASSYSSPQGTYNEQFF. Here the CDR3 DNA reads TGTGCCAGCAGTTACTCCTCACCGCAGGGTACATACAATGAGCAGTTCTTC.

There are a few counts of this clonotype. The CDR3 reads CAWSPGQGAYEQYF. The CDR3 nucleotides are TGTGCCTGGAGCCCGGGACAGGGGGCTTACGAGCAGTACTTC. This chain connects TRBV30 to TRBJ2-7, with 12 bases matching TRBD1. This CDR3 is 14 amino acids long. V was clipped by 3 bases and J by 4 bases; unmatched bases: 4. CDR1 is GTSNPN, CDR2 SVGIG, per germline (reference sequence).

Many counts were recorded for this clonotype. The CDR3 protein is CASEKGTNTGELFF. In nucleotides, the CDR3 is TGTGCCAGCGAGAAGGGGACGAACACCGGGGAGCTGTTTTTT. This chain links TRBV2 with TRBJ2-2, with a possible D match to TRBD1 (5 bases). V gave up 8 bases and J gave up 0 bases, with 10 bases separating them. Looked up from germline, CDR1 is SNHLY and CDR2 is FYNNEI. This CDR3 contains 14 residues. Full variable domain (rest looked up from reference TRBV2 and TRBJ2-2): EPEVTQTPSHQVTQMGQEVILRCVPISNHLYFYWYRQILGQKVEFLVSFYNNEISEKSEIFDDQFSVERPDGSNFTLKIRSTKLEDSAMYFCASEKGTNTGELFFGEGSRLTVL.

The J gene is TRBJ1-2, the V gene TRBV7-9, with 7 bases identical to TRBD1. With V trimmed by 2 bases and J by 4 bases, 7 bases remained unmatched. Germline V gives CDR1 SEHNR, CDR2 FQNEAQ (reference sequence). CDR3 length equals 15 residues. CDR3 loop: CASSLRGGGVYGYTF. The CDR3 DNA sequence: TGTGCCAGCAGCTTACGGGGAGGGGGCGTCTATGGCTACACCTTC.

This clonotype has a handful of counts. The chain couples TRBV5-1 to TRBJ2-7, with D hard to call. Per the germline V gene, CDR1 is SGHRS and CDR2 is YFSETQ. The CDR3 contains 12 residues. Trimming took off 1 base at V and 4 bases at J, with 6 bases between the two ends. The CDR3 region has the DNA TGCGCCAGCAGCTTGAGTCGTTACGAGCAGTACTTC. It is translated as CASSLSRYEQYF.

The sample holds a few counts of this clonotype. This rearrangement joins TRBV6-6 to TRBJ1-6; D is undetermined. The CDR3 spans 11 residues. Trimming pared 0 bases from V and 10 bases from J, leaving 1 base between. Germline assignment: CDR1 MNHNY and CDR2 SVGAGI (reference sequence). The CDR3 coding sequence is TGTGCCAGCAGTTACTCCTCACCCCTCCACTTT. As protein: CASSYSSPLHF.

This chain connects TRBV7-3 to TRBJ1-1, with 9 positions matching TRBD1. V dropped 2 bases and J dropped 5; count of bases not matched to a gene: 6. Germline V gene sequence: CDR1 SGHTA, CDR2 FQGTGA. CDR3 size: 15 residues. CDR3 sequence reads: CASSLGQGRWTEAFF. The CDR3 nucleotides read TGTGCCAGCAGCTTAGGACAGGGGAGGTGGACTGAAGCTTTCTTT.

This clonotype was seen just once. V gene TRBV2 combines with J gene TRBJ2-1, with TRBD2 matching 10 bases. The CDR3 has 12 amino acids. CDR1 SNHLY and CDR2 FYNNEI come from the germline V gene. V lost 4 bases to trimming and J lost 12 bases; unmatched junction nucleotides: 3. The CDR3 spells CASSGTSGLQFF. CDR3 sequence (DNA): TGTGCCAGCAGTGGGACTAGCGGATTGCAGTTCTTC.

This clonotype came up a few times. V is TRBV19 and J is TRBJ2-7; D perhaps matches TRBD1 (5 bases). This CDR3 comprises 14 residues. Germline CDR1 reads LNHDA; CDR2 reads SQIVND (reference sequence). Trimming stripped 8 bases from V and 0 bases from J, with 14 bases between. Here the CDR3 reads CASGLTASSYEQYF. DNA for the CDR3: TGTGCCAGTGGATTGACAGCGAGCTCCTACGAGCAGTACTTC.

At least ten counts were recorded for this clonotype. The rearrangement joins TRBV11-2 to TRBJ2-1; either TRBD1 or TRBD2 may supply D (5 bases each). The CDR3 extends over 14 amino acids. V was cut by 0 bases and J by 8 bases, with 11 bases left in between. Germline V lookup: CDR1 SGHAT, CDR2 FQNNGV. Here the CDR3 reads CASSLDRGADEQFF. In nucleotides, the CDR3 is TGTGCCAGCAGCTTAGATCGAGGGGCGGATGAGCAGTTCTTC. Looking up the rest from reference TRBV11-2 and TRBJ2-1 gives the full variable domain: EAGVAQSPRYKIIEKRQSVAFWCNPISGHATLYWYQQILGQGPKLLIQFQNNGVVDDSQLPKDRFSAERLKGVDSTLKIQPAKLEDSAVYLCASSLDRGADEQFFGPGTRLTVL.

This clonotype was recorded at least ten times. This chain uses TRBV20-1 with TRBJ2-5, with 9 nucleotides matching TRBD2. V gave up 3 bases and J gave up 2 bases; unmatched junction bases: 10. The CDR3 consists of 16 residues. The germline V gene encodes CDR1 DFQATT and CDR2 SNEGSKA (reference sequence). The CDR3 DNA is TGCAGTGCTAGCCTACTCGCGGGAGGGCCTCAAGAGACCCAGTACTTC. Translated, it gives CSASLLAGGPQETQYF.

In this sample, this clonotype turned up many times. This chain connects TRBV29-1 to TRBJ1-2; tentative D call: TRBD1 (5 bases). The germline V gene encodes CDR1 SQVTM and CDR2 ANQGSEA. Trimming left V 3 bases short and J 4 bases short, with 12 bases between. The CDR3 extends over 13 amino acids. As DNA, the CDR3 is TGCAGCGTTGATGGGGGGTCGTCCTATGGCTACACCTTC. Residues: CSVDGGSSYGYTF.

The genes are TRBV7-2 and TRBJ2-7, with 8 positions matching TRBD1. With 2 bases clipped from V and 1 base from J, the junction kept 10 bases outside the gene matches. The CDR3 totals 17 residues. Germline loops: CDR1 SGHTA, CDR2 FQGNSA. The CDR3 spells CASSLTPQGVHSYEQYF. CDR3 DNA: TGTGCCAGCAGCTTAACCCCACAGGGGGTCCATTCCTACGAGCAGTACTTC. The entire variable domain, with the rest obtained from reference TRBV7-2 and TRBJ2-7, is as follows: GAGVSQSPSNKVTEKGKDVELRCDPISGHTALYWYRQSLGQGLEFLIYFQGNSAPDKSGLPSDRFSAERTGGSVSTLTIQRTQQEDSAVYLCASSLTPQGVHSYEQYFGPGTRLTVT.

This clonotype was seen only a few times. The rearrangement uses TRBV5-4 and TRBJ2-7; the D gene is possibly TRBD2 (6 bases). V was trimmed by 2 bases and J by 4 bases, leaving 13 bases between them. The germline V gene encodes CDR1 SGHNT and CDR2 YYREEE (reference sequence). The CDR3 has 14 residues. The CDR3 region has the DNA TGTGCCAGCAGCTTTAACGGGAGAGTTTACGAGCAGTACTTC. Translating it yields CASSFNGRVYEQYF.

This clonotype was found a few times. The V gene is TRBV9, the J gene TRBJ2-1; D unclear. The V and J ends lost 4 bases and 5 bases respectively, with 22 bases between them. CDR1 and CDR2 from the germline V gene are SGDLS and YYNGEE. The CDR3 consists of 17 residues. The CDR3 nucleotides are TGTGCCAGCAGCCCTCAGTCTGAGGCGGTGCTCCACAATGAGCAGTTCTTC. Translated: CASSPQSEAVLHNEQFF.

This clonotype came up many times. The chain employs TRBV19 and TRBJ2-1; TRBD1 aligns across 9 bases. This CDR3 comprises 15 residues. V trimming: 3 bases; J trimming: 2 bases; junction bases outside the gene matches: 2. Per the germline V gene, CDR1 is LNHDA and CDR2 is SQIVND (reference sequence). The CDR3 spells CASSMTGGTYNEQFF. CDR3 bases: TGTGCCAGTAGTATGACAGGGGGAACCTACAATGAGCAGTTCTTC.

There are many counts of this clonotype. The chain links TRBV6-1 to TRBJ1-1; 10 bases align to TRBD1. V shed 1 base, J shed 5 bases, and the junction held 7 bases outside the gene matches. Germline CDR1 MNHNS, CDR2 SASEGT. CDR3 length: 16 amino acids. As DNA, the CDR3 is TGTGCCAGCAGTGAAGGACAGGGGGCGATTAAGACTGAAGCTTTCTTT. It yields the protein CASSEGQGAIKTEAFF.

With regard to this clonotype: A much larger clone lies a single base off, so this may be a read error. This chain uses TRBV27 with TRBJ1-1, with D possibly matching TRBD1 (5 bases). CDR1 is MNHEY and CDR2 is SMNVEV in the germline V gene (reference sequence). V dropped 4 bases and J dropped 0 bases, with 12 bases sitting between them. The CDR3 is made up of 15 amino acids. As DNA, the CDR3 is TGTGCCAGCAGTTCCAGGGCTAAGATGAACACTGAAGCTTTCTTT. It translates to CASSSRAKMNTEAFF.

The V and J genes are TRBV11-2 and TRBJ2-2; D might be TRBD2 (6 bases). The V and J ends lost 2 bases and 11 bases respectively, with 27 bases between them. The length of the CDR3 is 18 residues. Germline lookup yields CDR1 SGHAT and CDR2 FQNNGV. DNA for the CDR3: TGTGCCAGCAGCTTACCTACAGGCCGGGAGTCGGACACCGTAGAGCTGTTTTTT. Translating it yields CASSLPTGRESDTVELFF.

This clonotype was found a few times. The chain couples TRBV5-1 to TRBJ2-2; 7 bases are a match to TRBD2. Germline trimming cut 0 bases from V and 6 bases from J; bases unmatched to any gene: 8. The CDR3 is 16 amino acids. Germline-derived CDR1 and CDR2 are SGHRS and YFSETQ. The CDR3 DNA reads TGCGCCAGCAGCTTGGACAGGCGGGAGCGTGCCGGGGAGCTGTTTTTT. Translated, it gives CASSLDRRERAGELFF.

At least ten counts were recorded for this clonotype. V gene TRBV14 combines with J gene TRBJ2-5; possible D gene TRBD2, 6 bases. The germline V gene has CDR1 SGHDN and CDR2 FVKESK. This CDR3 has 16 residues. Deletions cut 4 bases from V and 5 bases from J, with 20 bases between. The CDR3 sequence: CASSPSRVEGKETQYF. The CDR3 DNA follows: TGTGCCAGCAGCCCCTCCCGCGTGGAGGGGAAGGAGACCCAGTACTTC.

This clonotype has ten or more counts. The CDR3 DNA reads as TGTGCCAGTAGTCCTTTTAGCGGGAGTCGCCCCTACAATGAGCAGTTCTTC. Amino acid sequence: CASSPFSGSRPYNEQFF. This chain joins TRBV19 and TRBJ2-1; 9 nucleotides match TRBD2. After removal of 5 bases from V and 2 bases from J, the junction contained 10 bases not matched to a gene. Germline CDR1 reads LNHDA; CDR2 reads SQIVND (reference sequence). This CDR3 contains 17 residues.

This clonotype has a count of ten or more. This sequence joins TRBV6-6 and TRBJ1-2; D remains unclear. This CDR3 contains 17 residues. Trimming removed 2 bases from V and 5 bases from J, with 21 bases in between. Germline values: CDR1 MNHNY, CDR2 SVGAGI (reference sequence). The CDR3 loop is CASSYVLSPPPYYGYTF. The CDR3 DNA sequence: TGTGCCAGCAGTTACGTGCTGTCTCCCCCCCCCTATTATGGCTACACCTTC.

This chain connects TRBV28 to TRBJ2-3; a possible D gene is TRBD2 (7 bases). CDR3 size: 18 residues. Germline V gives CDR1 MDHEN, CDR2 SYDVKM. Trimming stripped 4 bases from V and 3 bases from J, with 23 bases between. The CDR3 spells CASSSPGAGVRRTDTQYF. The CDR3 nucleotides are TGTGCCAGCAGTTCCCCAGGGGCGGGAGTGAGGAGAACAGATACGCAGTATTTT.

This clonotype was counted only a few times. V is TRBV29-1 and J is TRBJ1-6; perhaps TRBD1 as D (5 bases). Trimming took off 4 bases at V and 7 bases at J, with 14 bases between the two ends. Germline values: CDR1 SQVTM, CDR2 ANQGSEA. The CDR3 covers 14 residues. The CDR3 nucleotides read TGCAGCGTTGGGGGCGCCGGGTGGAATTCACCCCTCCACTTT. Protein: CSVGGAGWNSPLHF.

The chain couples TRBV19 to TRBJ2-5; 10 nucleotides align to TRBD2. With 5 bases clipped from V and 1 base from J, the junction kept 10 bases outside the gene matches. The germline gives CDR1 LNHDA, CDR2 SQIVND (reference sequence). The length of the CDR3 is 17 residues. CDR3 DNA sequence: TGTGCCAGTAGTGTTAGCGGGGGGCACCGAACCCAAGAGACCCAGTACTTC. Amino acid sequence: CASSVSGGHRTQETQYF.

This clonotype showed up just a few times. V usage is TRBV24-1 and J usage is TRBJ2-2, with D possibly matching TRBD2 (5 bases). Trimming shortened V by 1 base and J by 1 base, and 9 bases separated the two germline ends. The CDR3 extends over 16 amino acids. The germline V gene has CDR1 KGHDR and CDR2 SFDVKD. The CDR3 loop reads CATSDLPSLNTGELFF. DNA of the CDR3: TGTGCCACCAGTGATTTACCTAGCTTGAACACCGGGGAGCTGTTTTTT.